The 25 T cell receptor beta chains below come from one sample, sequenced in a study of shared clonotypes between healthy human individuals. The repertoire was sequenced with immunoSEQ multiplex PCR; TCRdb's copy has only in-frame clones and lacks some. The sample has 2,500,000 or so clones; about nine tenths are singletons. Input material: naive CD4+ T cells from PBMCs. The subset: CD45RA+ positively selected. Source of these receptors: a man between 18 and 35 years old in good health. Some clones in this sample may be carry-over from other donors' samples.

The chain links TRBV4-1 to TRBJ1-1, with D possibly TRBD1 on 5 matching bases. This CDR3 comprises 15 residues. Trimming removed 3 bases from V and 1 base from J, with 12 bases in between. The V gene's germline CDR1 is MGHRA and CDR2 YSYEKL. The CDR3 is CASSQGPLGNTEAFF. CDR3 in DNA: TGCGCCAGCAGCCAGGGACCCCTCGGGAACACTGAAGCTTTCTTT.

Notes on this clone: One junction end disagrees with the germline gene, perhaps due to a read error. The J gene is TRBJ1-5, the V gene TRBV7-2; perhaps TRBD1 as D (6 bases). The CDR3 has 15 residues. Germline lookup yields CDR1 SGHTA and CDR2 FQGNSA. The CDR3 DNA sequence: TGTGCCAGCAGCTTAGTCACAGGGCCCAATCAACCCCAGCATTTT. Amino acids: CASSLVTGPNQPQHF. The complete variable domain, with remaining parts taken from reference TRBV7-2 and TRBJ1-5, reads GAGVSQSPSNKVTEKGKDVELRCDPISGHTALYWYRQSLGQGLEFLIYFQGNSAPDKSGLPSDRFSAERTGGSVSTLTIQRTQQEDSAVYLCASSLVTGPNQPQHFGDGTRLSIL.

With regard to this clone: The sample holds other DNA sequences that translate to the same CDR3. CDR3 nucleotide sequence: TGTGCCAGCAGCCCAAGACTGCAAGAGACCCAGTACTTC. Amino acid sequence: CASSPRLQETQYF. The rearrangement uses TRBV9 and TRBJ2-5; D ambiguous. This CDR3 contains 13 residues. Trimming shortened V by 4 bases and J by 2 bases, and 9 bases separated the two germline ends. Germline V gene sequence: CDR1 SGDLS, CDR2 YYNGEE.

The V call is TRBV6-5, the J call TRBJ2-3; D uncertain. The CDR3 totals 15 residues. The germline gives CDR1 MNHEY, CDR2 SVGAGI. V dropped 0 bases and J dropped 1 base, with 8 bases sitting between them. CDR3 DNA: TGTGCCAGCAGTTACTCGAATCACCGCACAGATACGCAGTATTTT. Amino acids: CASSYSNHRTDTQYF.

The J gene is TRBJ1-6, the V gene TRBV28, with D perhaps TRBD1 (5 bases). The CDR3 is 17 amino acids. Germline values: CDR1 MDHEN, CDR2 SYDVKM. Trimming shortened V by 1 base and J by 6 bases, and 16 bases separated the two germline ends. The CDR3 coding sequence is TGTGCCAGCAGTTTATCGAAGGGGCGCGGGGGTAATTCACCCCTCCACTTT. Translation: CASSLSKGRGGNSPLHF.

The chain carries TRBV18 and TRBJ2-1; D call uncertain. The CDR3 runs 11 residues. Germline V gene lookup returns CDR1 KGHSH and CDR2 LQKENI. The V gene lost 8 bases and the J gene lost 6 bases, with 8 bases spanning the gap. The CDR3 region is CASLGVNEQFF. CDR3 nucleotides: TGTGCCAGCCTTGGGGTCAATGAGCAGTTCTTC.

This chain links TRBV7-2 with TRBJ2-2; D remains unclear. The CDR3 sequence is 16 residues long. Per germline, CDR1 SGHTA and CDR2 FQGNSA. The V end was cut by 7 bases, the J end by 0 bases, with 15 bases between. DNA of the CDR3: TGTGCCAGCAACGTGAGGTCCTTACCGAACACCGGGGAGCTGTTTTTT. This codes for CASNVRSLPNTGELFF.

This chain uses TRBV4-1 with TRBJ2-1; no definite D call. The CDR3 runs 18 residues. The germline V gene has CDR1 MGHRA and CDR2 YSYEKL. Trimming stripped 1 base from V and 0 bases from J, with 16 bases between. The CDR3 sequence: CASSQVGLKASSYNEQFF. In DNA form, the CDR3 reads TGCGCCAGCAGCCAAGTAGGTCTCAAAGCGAGCTCCTACAATGAGCAGTTCTTC.

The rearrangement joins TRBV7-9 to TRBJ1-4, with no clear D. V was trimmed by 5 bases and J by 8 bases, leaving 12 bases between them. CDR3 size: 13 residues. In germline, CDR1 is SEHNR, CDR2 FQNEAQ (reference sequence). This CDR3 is CASSQNSGEKLFF. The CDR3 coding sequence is TGTGCCAGCAGCCAAAACTCGGGAGAAAAACTGTTTTTT.

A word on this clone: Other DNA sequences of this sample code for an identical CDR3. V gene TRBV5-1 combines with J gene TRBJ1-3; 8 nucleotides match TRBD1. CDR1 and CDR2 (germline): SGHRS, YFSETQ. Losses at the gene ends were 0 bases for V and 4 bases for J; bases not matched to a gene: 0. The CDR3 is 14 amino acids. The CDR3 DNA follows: TGCGCCAGCAGCTTGGGGACAGGGGGAAACACCATATATTTT. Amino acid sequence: CASSLGTGGNTIYF.

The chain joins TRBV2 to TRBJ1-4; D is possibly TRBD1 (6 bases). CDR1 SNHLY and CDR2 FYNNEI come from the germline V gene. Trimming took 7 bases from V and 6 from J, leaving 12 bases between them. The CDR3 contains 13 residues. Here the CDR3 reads CASKRQVYEKLFF. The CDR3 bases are TGTGCCAGCAAGAGACAGGTCTATGAAAAACTGTTTTTT.

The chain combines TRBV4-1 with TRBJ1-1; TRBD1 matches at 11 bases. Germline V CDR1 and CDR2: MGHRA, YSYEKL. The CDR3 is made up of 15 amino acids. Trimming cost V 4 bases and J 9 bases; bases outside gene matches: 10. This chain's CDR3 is CASSLPGQGVLKAFF. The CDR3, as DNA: TGCGCCAGCAGCCTTCCGGGACAGGGGGTCCTTAAAGCTTTCTTT.

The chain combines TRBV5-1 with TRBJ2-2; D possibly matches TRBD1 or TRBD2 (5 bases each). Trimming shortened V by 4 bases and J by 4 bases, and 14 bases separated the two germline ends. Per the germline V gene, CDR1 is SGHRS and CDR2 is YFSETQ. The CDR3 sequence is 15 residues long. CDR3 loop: CASSPRDPSTGELFF. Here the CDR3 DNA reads TGCGCCAGCAGCCCAAGGGACCCGAGCACCGGGGAGCTGTTTTTT. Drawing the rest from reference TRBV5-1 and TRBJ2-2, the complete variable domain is KAGVTQTPRYLIKTRGQQVTLSCSPISGHRSVSWYQQTPGQGLQFLFEYFSETQRNKGNFPGRFSGRQFSNSRSEMNVSTLELGDSALYLCASSPRDPSTGELFFGEGSRLTVL.

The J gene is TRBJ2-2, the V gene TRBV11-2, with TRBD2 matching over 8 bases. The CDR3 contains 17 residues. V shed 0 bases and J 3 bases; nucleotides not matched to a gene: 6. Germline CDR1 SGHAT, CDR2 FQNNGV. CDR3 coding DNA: TGTGCCAGCAGCTTAGATCGGCGACTAGCGTACACCGGGGAGCTGTTTTTT. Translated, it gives CASSLDRRLAYTGELFF.

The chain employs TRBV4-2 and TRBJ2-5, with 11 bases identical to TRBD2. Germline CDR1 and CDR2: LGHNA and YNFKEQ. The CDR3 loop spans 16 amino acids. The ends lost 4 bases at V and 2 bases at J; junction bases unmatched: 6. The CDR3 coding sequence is TGTGCCAGCAGCCTACGGACTAGCGGGTTACAAGAGACCCAGTACTTC. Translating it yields CASSLRTSGLQETQYF.

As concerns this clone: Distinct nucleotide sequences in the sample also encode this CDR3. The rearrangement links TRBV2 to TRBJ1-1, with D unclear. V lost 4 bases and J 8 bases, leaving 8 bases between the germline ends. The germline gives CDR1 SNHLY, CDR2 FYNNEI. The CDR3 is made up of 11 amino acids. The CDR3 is CASSGRTEAFF. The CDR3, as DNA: TGTGCCAGCAGTGGGCGCACGGAAGCTTTCTTT.

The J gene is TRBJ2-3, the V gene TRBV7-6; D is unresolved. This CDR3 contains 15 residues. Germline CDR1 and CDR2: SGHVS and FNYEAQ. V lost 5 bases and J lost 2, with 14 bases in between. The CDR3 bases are TGTGCCAGCAGCCCAGCCCCCGGTTCCACAGATACGCAGTATTTT. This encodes CASSPAPGSTDTQYF.

The CDR3 loop reads CASSSLGLAGDEQYF. CDR3 DNA sequence: TGTGCCAGCAGTTCCCTGGGACTAGCGGGAGACGAGCAGTACTTC. V usage is TRBV28 and J usage is TRBJ2-7; 14 bases line up with TRBD2. The CDR3 spans 15 residues. Germline trimming cut 4 bases from V and 5 bases from J; bases unmatched to any gene: 4. The germline V gene encodes CDR1 MDHEN and CDR2 SYDVKM.

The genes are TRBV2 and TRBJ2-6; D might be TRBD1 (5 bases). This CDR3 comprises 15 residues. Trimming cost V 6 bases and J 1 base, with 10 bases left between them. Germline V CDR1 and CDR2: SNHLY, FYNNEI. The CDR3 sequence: CASRRQTSGANVLTF. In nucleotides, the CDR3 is TGTGCCAGCAGAAGACAGACATCTGGGGCCAACGTCCTGACTTTC. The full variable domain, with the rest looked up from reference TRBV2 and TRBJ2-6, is EPEVTQTPSHQVTQMGQEVILRCVPISNHLYFYWYRQILGQKVEFLVSFYNNEISEKSEIFDDQFSVERPDGSNFTLKIRSTKLEDSAMYFCASRRQTSGANVLTFGAGSRLTVL.

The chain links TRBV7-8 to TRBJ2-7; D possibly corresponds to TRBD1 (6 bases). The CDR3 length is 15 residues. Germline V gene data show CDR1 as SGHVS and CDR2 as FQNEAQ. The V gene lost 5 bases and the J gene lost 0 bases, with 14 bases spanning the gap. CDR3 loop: CASSGGQLSSYEQYF. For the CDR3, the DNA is TGTGCCAGCAGCGGGGGACAACTGTCCTCCTACGAGCAGTACTTC. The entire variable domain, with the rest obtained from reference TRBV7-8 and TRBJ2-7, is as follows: GAGVSQSPRYKVAKRGQDVALRCDPISGHVSLFWYQQALGQGPEFLTYFQNEAQLDKSGLPSDRFFAERPEGSVSTLKIQRTQQEDSAVYLCASSGGQLSSYEQYFGPGTRLTVT.

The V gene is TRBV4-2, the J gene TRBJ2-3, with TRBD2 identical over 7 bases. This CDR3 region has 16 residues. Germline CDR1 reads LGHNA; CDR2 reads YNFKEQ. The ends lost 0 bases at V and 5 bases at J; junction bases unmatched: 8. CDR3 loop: CASSQDGLGPIDTQYF. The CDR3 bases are TGTGCCAGCAGCCAAGATGGACTAGGCCCCATAGATACGCAGTATTTT.

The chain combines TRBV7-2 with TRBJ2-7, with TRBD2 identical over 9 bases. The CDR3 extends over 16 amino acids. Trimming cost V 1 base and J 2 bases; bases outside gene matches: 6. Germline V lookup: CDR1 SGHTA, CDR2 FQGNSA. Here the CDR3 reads CASSLVPAGGTYEQYF. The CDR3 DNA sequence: TGTGCCAGCAGCTTAGTTCCAGCGGGGGGTACCTACGAGCAGTACTTC.

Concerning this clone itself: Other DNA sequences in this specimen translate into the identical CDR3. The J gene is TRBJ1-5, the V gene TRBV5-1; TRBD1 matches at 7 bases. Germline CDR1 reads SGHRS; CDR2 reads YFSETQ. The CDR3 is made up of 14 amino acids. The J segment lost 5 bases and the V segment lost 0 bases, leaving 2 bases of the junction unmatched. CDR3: CASSLGQGDQPQHF. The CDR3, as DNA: TGCGCCAGCAGCTTGGGACAGGGCGATCAGCCCCAGCATTTT.

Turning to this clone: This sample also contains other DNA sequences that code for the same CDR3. The CDR3 DNA follows: TGCGCCAGCAGCCGGAGTAATGAAAAACTGTTTTTT. Amino acid sequence: CASSRSNEKLFF. This chain connects TRBV5-1 to TRBJ1-4; D remains ambiguous. Trimming shortened V by 4 bases and J by 4 bases, and 5 bases separated the two germline ends. The germline V gene encodes CDR1 SGHRS and CDR2 YFSETQ. The CDR3 spans 12 residues. Variable domain in full (rest from reference TRBV5-1 and TRBJ1-4): KAGVTQTPRYLIKTRGQQVTLSCSPISGHRSVSWYQQTPGQGLQFLFEYFSETQRNKGNFPGRFSGRQFSNSRSEMNVSTLELGDSALYLCASSRSNEKLFFGSGTQLSVL.

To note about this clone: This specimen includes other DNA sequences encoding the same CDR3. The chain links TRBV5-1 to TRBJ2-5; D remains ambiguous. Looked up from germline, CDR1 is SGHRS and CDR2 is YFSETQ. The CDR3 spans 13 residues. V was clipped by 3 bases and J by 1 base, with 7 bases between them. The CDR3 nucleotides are TGCGCCAGCAGCTCCCCATCCCAAGAGACCCAGTACTTC. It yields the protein CASSSPSQETQYF.